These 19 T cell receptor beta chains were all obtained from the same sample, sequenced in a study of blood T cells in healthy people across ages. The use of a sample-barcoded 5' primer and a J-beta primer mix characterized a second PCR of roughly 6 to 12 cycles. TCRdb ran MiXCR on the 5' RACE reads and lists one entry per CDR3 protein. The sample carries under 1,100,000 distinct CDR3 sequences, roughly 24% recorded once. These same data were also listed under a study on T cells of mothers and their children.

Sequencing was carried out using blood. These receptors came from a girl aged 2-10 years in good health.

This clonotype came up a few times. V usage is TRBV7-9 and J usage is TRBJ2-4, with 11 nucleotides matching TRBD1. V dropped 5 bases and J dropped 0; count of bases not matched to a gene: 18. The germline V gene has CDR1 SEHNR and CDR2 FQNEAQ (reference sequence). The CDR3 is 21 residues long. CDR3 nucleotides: TGTGCCAGCAGCGGCCGGTTATGGGACAGGGGGGACGAGCTAGCCAAAAACATTCAGTACTTC. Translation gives CASSGRLWDRGDELAKNIQYF.

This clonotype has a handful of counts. CDR3 loop: CATSPAGEGANVLTF. CDR3 nucleotide sequence: TGTGCCACCAGTCCCGCAGGGGAGGGGGCCAACGTCCTGACTTTC. The genes are TRBV24-1 and TRBJ2-6; a possible D gene is TRBD1 (6 bases). The germline CDR1 and CDR2 sequences are KGHDR and SFDVKD. The CDR3 extends over 15 amino acids. Trimming pared 6 bases from V and 4 bases from J, leaving 12 bases between.

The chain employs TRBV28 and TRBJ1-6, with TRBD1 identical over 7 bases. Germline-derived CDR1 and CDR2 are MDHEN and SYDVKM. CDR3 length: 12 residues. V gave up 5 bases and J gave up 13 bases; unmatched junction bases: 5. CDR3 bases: TGTGCCAGCAGTCCCTCGGACAGGCCCCTCCACTTT. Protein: CASSPSDRPLHF.

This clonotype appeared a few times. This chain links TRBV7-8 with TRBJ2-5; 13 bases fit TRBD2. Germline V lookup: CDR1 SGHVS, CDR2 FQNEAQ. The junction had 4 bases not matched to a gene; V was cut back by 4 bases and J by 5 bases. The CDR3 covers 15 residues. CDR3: CASSWGLAGLETQYF. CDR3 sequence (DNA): TGTGCCAGCAGCTGGGGACTAGCGGGATTGGAGACCCAGTACTTC.

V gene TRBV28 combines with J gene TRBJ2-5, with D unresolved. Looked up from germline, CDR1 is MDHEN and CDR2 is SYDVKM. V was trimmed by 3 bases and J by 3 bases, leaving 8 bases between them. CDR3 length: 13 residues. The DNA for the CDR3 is TGTGCCAGCAGTTTCCCCGGAAAAGAGACCCAGTACTTC. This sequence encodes CASSFPGKETQYF.

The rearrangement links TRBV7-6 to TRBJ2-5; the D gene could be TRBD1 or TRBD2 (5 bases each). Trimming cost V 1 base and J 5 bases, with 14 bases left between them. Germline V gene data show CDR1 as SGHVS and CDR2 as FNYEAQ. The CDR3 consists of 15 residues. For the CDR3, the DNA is TGTGCCAGCAGCTTAGTTCCGGGACCCACGGAGACCCAGTACTTC. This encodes CASSLVPGPTETQYF.

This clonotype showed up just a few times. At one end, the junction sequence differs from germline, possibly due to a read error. The DNA of the CDR3 is TGTGCTAGCAGCCCGGGACTTAGGGGGACAGATACGCAGTATTTT. Translation: CASSPGLRGTDTQYF. The chain has TRBV7-7 and TRBJ2-3; D may correspond to TRBD1 or TRBD2 (6 bases each). CDR1 is SSHAT and CDR2 is FNYEAQ in the germline V gene (reference sequence). CDR3 length: 15 amino acids.

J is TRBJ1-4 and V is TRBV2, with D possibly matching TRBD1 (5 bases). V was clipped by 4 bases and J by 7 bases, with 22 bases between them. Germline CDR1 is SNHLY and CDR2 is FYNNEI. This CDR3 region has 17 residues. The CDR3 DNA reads TGTGCCAGCAGTGCACATAAGGAGGGCAGGAGGGGTGAAAAACTGTTTTTT. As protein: CASSAHKEGRRGEKLFF.

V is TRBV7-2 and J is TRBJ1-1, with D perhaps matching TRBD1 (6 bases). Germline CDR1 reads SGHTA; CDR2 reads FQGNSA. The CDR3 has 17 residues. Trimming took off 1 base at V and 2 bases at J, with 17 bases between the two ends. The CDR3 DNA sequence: TGTGCCAGCAGCTTAGGGGCCGGGGGCGCGTTTAACACTGAAGCTTTCTTT. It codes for CASSLGAGGAFNTEAFF.

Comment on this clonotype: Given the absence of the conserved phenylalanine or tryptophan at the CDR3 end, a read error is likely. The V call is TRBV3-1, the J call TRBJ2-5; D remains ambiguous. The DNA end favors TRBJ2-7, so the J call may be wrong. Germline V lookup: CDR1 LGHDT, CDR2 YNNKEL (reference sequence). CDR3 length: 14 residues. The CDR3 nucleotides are TGTGCCAGCAGCCAAGCTGAGACGAATTACGAGCAGTACCTC. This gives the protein CASSQAETNYEQYL.

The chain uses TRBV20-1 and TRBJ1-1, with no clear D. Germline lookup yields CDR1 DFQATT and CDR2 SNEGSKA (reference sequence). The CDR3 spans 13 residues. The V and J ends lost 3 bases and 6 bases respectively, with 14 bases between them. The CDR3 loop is CSASFRATAEAFF. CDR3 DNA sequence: TGCAGTGCTAGTTTCCGGGCCACCGCTGAAGCTTTCTTT.

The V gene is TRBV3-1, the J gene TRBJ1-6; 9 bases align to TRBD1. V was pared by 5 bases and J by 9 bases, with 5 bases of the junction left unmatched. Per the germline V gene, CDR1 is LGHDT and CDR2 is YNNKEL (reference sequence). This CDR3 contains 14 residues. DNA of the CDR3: TGTGCCAGCAGCACCAGGACAGGGGCTTCACCCCTCCACTTT. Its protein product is CASSTRTGASPLHF.

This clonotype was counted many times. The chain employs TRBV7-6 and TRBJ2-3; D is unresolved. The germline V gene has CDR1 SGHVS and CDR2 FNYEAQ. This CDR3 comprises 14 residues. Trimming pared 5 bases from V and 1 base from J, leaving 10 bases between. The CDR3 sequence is CASSLSDGTDTQYF. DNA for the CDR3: TGTGCCAGCAGCCTTTCTGACGGCACAGATACGCAGTATTTT.

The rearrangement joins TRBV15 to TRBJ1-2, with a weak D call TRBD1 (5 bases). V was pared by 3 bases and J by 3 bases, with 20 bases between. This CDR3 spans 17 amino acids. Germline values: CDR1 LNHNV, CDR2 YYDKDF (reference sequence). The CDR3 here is CATSSPMGGASDYGYTF. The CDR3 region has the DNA TGTGCCACCAGCAGTCCTATGGGAGGGGCCTCAGACTATGGCTACACCTTC.

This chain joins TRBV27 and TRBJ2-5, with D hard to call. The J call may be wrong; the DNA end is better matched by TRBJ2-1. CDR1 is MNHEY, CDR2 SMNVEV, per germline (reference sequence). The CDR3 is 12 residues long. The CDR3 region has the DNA TGTGCCAGCAGTTCCTATTCTGGGGAGCAGTTCTTC. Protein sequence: CASSSYSGEQFF.

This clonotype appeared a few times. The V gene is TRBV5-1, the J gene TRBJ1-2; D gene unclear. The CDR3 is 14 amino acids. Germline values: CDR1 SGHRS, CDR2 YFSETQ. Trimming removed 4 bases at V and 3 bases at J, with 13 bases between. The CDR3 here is CASSTGPGYYGYTF. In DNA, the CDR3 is TGCGCCAGCAGCACGGGTCCGGGGTACTATGGCTACACCTTC.

Here the CDR3 DNA reads TGCAGTGCTAGAGATGAGGAGGGCCTAATAGATACGCAGTATTTT. It specifies CSARDEEGLIDTQYF. J is TRBJ2-3 and V is TRBV20-1; possible D gene TRBD2, 6 bases. In germline, CDR1 is DFQATT, CDR2 SNEGSKA (reference sequence). V lost 0 bases to trimming and J lost 5 bases, with 15 bases between them. The CDR3 consists of 15 residues.

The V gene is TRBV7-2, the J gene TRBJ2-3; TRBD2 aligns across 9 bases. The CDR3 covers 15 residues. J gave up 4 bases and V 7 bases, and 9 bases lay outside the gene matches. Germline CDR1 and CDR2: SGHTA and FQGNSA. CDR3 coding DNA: TGTGCCAGCAACCGCGGGGGGGCCTTCGCAGATACGCAGTATTTT. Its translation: CASNRGGAFADTQYF.

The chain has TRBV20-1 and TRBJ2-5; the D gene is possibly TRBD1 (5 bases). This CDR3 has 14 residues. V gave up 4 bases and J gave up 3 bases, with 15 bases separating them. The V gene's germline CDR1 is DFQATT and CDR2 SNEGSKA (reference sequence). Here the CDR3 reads CSATNEDIEETQYF. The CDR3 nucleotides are TGCAGTGCTACGAACGAGGACATTGAAGAGACCCAGTACTTC.